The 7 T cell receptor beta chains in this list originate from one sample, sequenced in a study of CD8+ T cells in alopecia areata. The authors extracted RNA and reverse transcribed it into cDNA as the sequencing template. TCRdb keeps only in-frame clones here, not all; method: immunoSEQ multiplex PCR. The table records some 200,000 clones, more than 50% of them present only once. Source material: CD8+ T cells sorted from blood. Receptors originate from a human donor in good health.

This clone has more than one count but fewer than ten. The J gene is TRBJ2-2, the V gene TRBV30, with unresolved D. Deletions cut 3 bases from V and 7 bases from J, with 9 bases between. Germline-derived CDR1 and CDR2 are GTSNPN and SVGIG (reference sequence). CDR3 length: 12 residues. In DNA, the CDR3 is TGTGCCTGGAGCCCCGTAGGCGGGGAGCTGTTTTTT. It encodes CAWSPVGGELFF.

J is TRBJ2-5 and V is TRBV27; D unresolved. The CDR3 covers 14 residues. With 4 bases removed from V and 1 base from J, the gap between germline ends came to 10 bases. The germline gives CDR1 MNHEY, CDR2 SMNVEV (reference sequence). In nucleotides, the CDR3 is TGTGCCAGCAGTTCCCTAACGGCCCAAGAGACCCAGTACTTC. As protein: CASSSLTAQETQYF.

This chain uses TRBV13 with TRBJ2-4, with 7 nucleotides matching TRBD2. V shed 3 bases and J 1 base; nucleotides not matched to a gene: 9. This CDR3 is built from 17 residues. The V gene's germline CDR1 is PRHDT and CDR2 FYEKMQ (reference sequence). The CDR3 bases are TGTGCCAGCAGCTTGCTGGGGGGGATGGGTGCCAAAAACATTCAGTACTTC. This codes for CASSLLGGMGAKNIQYF.

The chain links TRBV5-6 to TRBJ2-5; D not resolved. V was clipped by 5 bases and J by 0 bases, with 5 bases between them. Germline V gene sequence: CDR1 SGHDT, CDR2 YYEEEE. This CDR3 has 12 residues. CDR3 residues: CASRSYQETQYF. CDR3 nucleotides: TGTGCCAGCAGATCGTACCAAGAGACCCAGTACTTC.

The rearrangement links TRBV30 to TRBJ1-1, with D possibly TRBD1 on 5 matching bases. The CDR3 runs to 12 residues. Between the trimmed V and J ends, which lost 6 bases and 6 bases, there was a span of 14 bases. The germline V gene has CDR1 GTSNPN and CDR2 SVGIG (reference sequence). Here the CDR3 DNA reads TGTGCCTGCTTGCCTGGGACGGCTGAAGCTTTCTTT. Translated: CACLPGTAEAFF.

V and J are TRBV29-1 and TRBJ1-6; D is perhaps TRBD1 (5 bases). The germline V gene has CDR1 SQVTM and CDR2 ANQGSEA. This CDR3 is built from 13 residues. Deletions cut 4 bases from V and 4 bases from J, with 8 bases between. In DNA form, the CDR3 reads TGCAGCGTTGGGGACGGATATAATTCACCCCTCCACTTT. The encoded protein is CSVGDGYNSPLHF.

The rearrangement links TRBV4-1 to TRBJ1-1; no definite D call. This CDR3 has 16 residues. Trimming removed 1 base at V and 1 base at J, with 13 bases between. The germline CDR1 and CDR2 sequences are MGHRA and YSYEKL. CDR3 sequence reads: CASSQGSRGTNTEAFF. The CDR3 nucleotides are TGCGCCAGCAGCCAAGGGTCCCGGGGTACGAACACTGAAGCTTTCTTT.